The 15 T cell receptor beta chains in this list originate from one sample, sequenced in a study of T cell changes during pregnancy in multiple sclerosis. Sequencing used immunoSEQ multiplex PCR; TCRdb keeps in-frame clones, though not all of them. Here the sample spans 95,000 to 110,000 clones, less than 95% being singletons. The source was peripheral blood, collected in the third trimester of pregnancy. These receptors all come from a female donor in good health, enrolled as a control in a pregnancy study.

The V gene is TRBV6-6, the J gene TRBJ1-2; 9 bases map to TRBD1. CDR3 length: 16 amino acids. Germline lookup yields CDR1 MNHNY and CDR2 SVGAGI (reference sequence). V lost 5 bases to trimming and J lost 8 bases; unmatched junction nucleotides: 15. Written as DNA, the CDR3 is TGTGCCAGCAGTAAGACAGGGGGTTCTTCCTATGACGGCTACACCTTC. This translates into CASSKTGGSSYDGYTF.

J is TRBJ2-2 and V is TRBV6-1; TRBD1 aligns across 9 bases. The V gene's germline CDR1 is MNHNS and CDR2 SASEGT. With 7 bases clipped from V and 4 bases from J, the junction kept 1 base outside the gene matches. The CDR3 contains 13 residues. The CDR3 coding sequence is TGTGCCAGCAACAGGGGGCCCACCGGGGAGCTGTTTTTT. As protein: CASNRGPTGELFF.

The chain is built from TRBV6-1 and TRBJ1-3; D is possibly TRBD1 (6 bases). The ends were cut back, 4 bases at V and 4 bases at J, with 8 bases in the middle. The germline CDR1 and CDR2 sequences are MNHNS and SASEGT. The length of the CDR3 is 13 residues. The CDR3 reads CASSVTGGNTIYF. The CDR3 DNA sequence: TGTGCCAGCAGTGTTACAGGGGGAAACACCATATATTTT.

The chain is built from TRBV5-1 and TRBJ2-3, with 13 positions matching TRBD2. Germline V gene data show CDR1 as SGHRS and CDR2 as YFSETQ. V lost 3 bases to trimming and J lost 3 bases; unmatched junction nucleotides: 4. CDR3 size: 16 residues. The CDR3 reads CASSSRTSGGTDTQYF. CDR3 nucleotides: TGCGCCAGCAGCTCCAGGACTAGCGGGGGAACAGATACGCAGTATTTT.

This chain connects TRBV9 to TRBJ2-7; 7 bases are shared with TRBD1. V lost 3 bases, J lost 6 bases, and 3 bases stayed unmatched. In germline, CDR1 is SGDLS, CDR2 YYNGEE. The CDR3 totals 12 residues. The CDR3 DNA follows: TGTGCCAGCAGCGCCCACAGGGGCGAGCAGTACTTC. Translation gives CASSAHRGEQYF.

The V gene is TRBV30, the J gene TRBJ1-6, with 7 positions matching TRBD1. Germline-derived CDR1 and CDR2 are GTSNPN and SVGIG (reference sequence). CDR3 length: 16 amino acids. V trimming: 2 bases; J trimming: 3 bases; junction bases outside the gene matches: 7. The CDR3 coding sequence is TGTGCCTGGAGTAAACAGGGGCAGAACTATAATTCACCCCTCCACTTT. This encodes CAWSKQGQNYNSPLHF.

The chain joins TRBV11-3 to TRBJ1-3, with D perhaps TRBD1 (6 bases). There are 17 residues in the CDR3. Germline assignment: CDR1 SGHNT and CDR2 YENEEA. Trimming shortened V by 1 base and J by 0 bases, and 13 bases separated the two germline ends. The CDR3 coding sequence is TGTGCCAGCAGCTTAGGAGGACAGCCGGACTCTGGAAACACCATATATTTT. Encoded protein: CASSLGGQPDSGNTIYF.

V usage is TRBV18 and J usage is TRBJ2-1; weak D call: TRBD1 (7 bases). Germline-derived CDR1 and CDR2 are KGHSH and LQKENI. The CDR3 has 15 residues. Trimming removed 4 bases from V and 9 bases from J, with 19 bases in between. CDR3 nucleotides: TGTGCCAGCTCACGGGCTAGCGAGGGGGCAGGTGAGCAGTTCTTC. Its protein product is CASSRASEGAGEQFF.

The chain employs TRBV7-9 and TRBJ1-6; a weak D match, TRBD1 (5 bases). The V gene's germline CDR1 is SEHNR and CDR2 FQNEAQ (reference sequence). V was trimmed by 3 bases and J by 7 bases, leaving 10 bases between them. The CDR3 has 14 amino acids. The CDR3 coding sequence is TGTGCCAGCAGCTTGACAGATACCAATTCACCCCTCCACTTT. It specifies CASSLTDTNSPLHF.

V gene TRBV14 combines with J gene TRBJ2-3, with 7 bases matching TRBD1. Germline V lookup: CDR1 SGHDN, CDR2 FVKESK. Trimming at V came to 4 bases and at J to 5 bases, leaving 9 bases not matched to a gene. CDR3 length: 15 residues. CDR3 DNA sequence: TGTGCCAGCAGCCCAGACAGGGCCGGAGAAGATACGCAGTATTTT. Its protein is CASSPDRAGEDTQYF. The variable domain in full, with the rest retrieved from reference TRBV14 and TRBJ2-3, is EAGVTQFPSHSVIEKGQTVTLRCDPISGHDNLYWYRRVMGKEIKFLLHFVKESKQDESGMPNNRFLAERTGGTYSTLKVQPAELEDSGVYFCASSPDRAGEDTQYFGPGTRLTVL.

The V call is TRBV4-3, the J call TRBJ2-7; 7 bases map to TRBD2. The junction had 6 bases not matched to a gene; V was cut back by 1 base and J by 3 bases. The CDR3 totals 15 residues. The germline V gene encodes CDR1 LGHNA and CDR2 YSLEER. As DNA, the CDR3 is TGCGCCAGCAGCCAAGGAGCGGGGAACCTCTACGAGCAGTACTTC. Translation: CASSQGAGNLYEQYF.

The chain employs TRBV5-5 and TRBJ1-5; a possible D gene is TRBD1 (6 bases). The V end was cut by 2 bases, the J end by 3 bases, with 9 bases between. Germline assignment: CDR1 SGHKS and CDR2 YYEKEE (reference sequence). The CDR3 totals 14 residues. CDR3 loop: CASSFGQFNQPQHF. The CDR3 DNA sequence: TGTGCCAGCAGCTTCGGACAGTTCAATCAGCCCCAGCATTTT.

The gene calls are TRBV5-4 and TRBJ2-3; possible D gene TRBD1, 6 bases. V lost 4 bases to trimming and J lost 0 bases, with 9 bases between them. This CDR3 spans 14 amino acids. CDR1 is SGHNT, CDR2 YYREEE, per germline (reference sequence). The CDR3 protein is CASSPDSSTDTQYF. The CDR3 coding sequence is TGTGCCAGCAGCCCGGACAGTAGCACAGATACGCAGTATTTT.

V gene TRBV12-5 combines with J gene TRBJ2-3, with TRBD2 matching 7 bases. The CDR3 is made up of 12 amino acids. Per germline, CDR1 LGHNT and CDR2 FRNRAP. CDR3 region: CALWSGGSTQYF. The CDR3, as DNA: TGTGCCTTATGGTCGGGGGGAAGTACGCAGTATTTT.

The chain has TRBV4-3 and TRBJ2-6; possibly TRBD1 for D (5 bases). The CDR3 loop spans 16 amino acids. Germline loops: CDR1 LGHNA, CDR2 YSLEER. Trimming stripped 0 bases from V and 1 base from J, with 7 bases between. The CDR3 here is CASSQEPGSGANVLTF. As DNA, the CDR3 is TGCGCCAGCAGCCAAGAGCCAGGGTCTGGGGCCAACGTCCTGACTTTC.